The subject of this entry is one TCR beta chain. Its antigen is not known. The junction shows a germline mismatch at one end, possibly a read error. CDR3 size: 14 residues. Full-length variable regions came from constant-region reverse primers plus semi-nested Nested Universal Primer A PCR. MiXCR, run by TCRdb on the 5' RACE reads, gives a single entry per CDR3 protein. The sample lists some 44,000 distinct CDR3 sequences, approximately 28% occurring once. The study's findings and limits: Tumor Treg TCRs overlapped most with tumor naive CD4+ cells.

The chain joins TRBV12-3 or TRBV12-4 to TRBJ2-5; D is perhaps TRBD1 (5 bases). Sequenced: tumor-infiltrating memory CD4+ T cells sorted from the breast tumor. Subset noted: memory CD4+ T cells, CD4+CD45RO+CD25-. The receptor was derived from a female donor with breast cancer. The CDR3 region is CTSSLRRQQETQYF. The CDR3 DNA reads TGTACCAGCAGTTTAAGGCGACAGCAAGAGACCCAGTACTTC.